The clone carrying this T cell receptor beta chain was observed a few times. Antigen unknown. Individual cDNA molecules carried attached unique molecular identifiers. MiXCR, applied by TCRdb to the 5' RACE reads, yields one record per CDR3 protein. The sample consists of roughly 92,000 distinct CDR3 sequences, about 12% of them appearing once. Per germline, CDR1 KGHSH and CDR2 LQKENI. The ends lost 6 bases at V and 4 bases at J; junction bases unmatched: 2. This CDR3 has 12 amino acids. The record originates from a study of early T cells in non-severe SARS-CoV-2 infection. The wider study: Bulk RNA taken from unsorted whole blood was sequenced, leaving chains unpaired.

Broader study findings: Reliance on VDJdb matching favored anti-spike CD8 responses; private and CD4 specificities were missed.

The source material was whole blood, sampled at baseline. The TCR was taken from an adult who was a healthcare worker with PCR-confirmed SARS-CoV-2 infection or an uninfected control (not recorded which). The gene calls are TRBV18 and TRBJ2-5; 7 bases are a match to TRBD2. The CDR3, as DNA: TGTGCCAGCTCCGGACTAGGAGAGACCCAGTACTTC. This encodes CASSGLGETQYF.